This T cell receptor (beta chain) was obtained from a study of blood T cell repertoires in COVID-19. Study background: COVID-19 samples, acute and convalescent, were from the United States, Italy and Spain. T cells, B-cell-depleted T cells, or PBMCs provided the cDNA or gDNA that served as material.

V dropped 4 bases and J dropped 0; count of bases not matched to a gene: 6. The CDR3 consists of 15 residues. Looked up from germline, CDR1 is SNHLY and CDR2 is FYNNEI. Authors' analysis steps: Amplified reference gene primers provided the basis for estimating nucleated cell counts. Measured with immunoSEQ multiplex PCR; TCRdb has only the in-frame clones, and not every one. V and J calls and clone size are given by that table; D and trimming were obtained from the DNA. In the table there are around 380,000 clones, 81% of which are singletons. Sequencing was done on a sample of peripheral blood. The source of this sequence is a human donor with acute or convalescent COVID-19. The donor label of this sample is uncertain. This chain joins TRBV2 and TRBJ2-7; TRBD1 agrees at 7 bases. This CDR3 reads CASSGGQALSYEQYF. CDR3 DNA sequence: TGTGCCAGCAGTGGCGGACAGGCCCTCTCCTACGAGCAGTACTTC.